The 24 T cell receptor beta chains presented below share a single source sample, sequenced in a study of shared clonotypes between healthy human individuals. Clones were sequenced by immunoSEQ multiplex PCR, and TCRdb holds only the in-frame ones, with some missing. This table has a few million clones, about 92% appearing once. The sample was naive CD4+ T cells from PBMCs. Indicated subset: CD45RA+ positively selected. The receptors come from a man younger than 35 in good health. Some clones in this sample may be carry-over from other donors' samples.

The V and J genes are TRBV6-1 and TRBJ1-4; no definite D call. This CDR3 comprises 14 residues. V dropped 4 bases and J dropped 0 bases, with 6 bases sitting between them. Germline V gene lookup returns CDR1 MNHNS and CDR2 SASEGT. The CDR3 spells CASSAGATNEKLFF. CDR3 coding DNA: TGTGCCAGCAGTGCGGGTGCAACTAATGAAAAACTGTTTTTT.

The gene calls are TRBV12-5 and TRBJ1-1; D is ambiguous. The CDR3 sequence is 14 residues long. Trimming left V 5 bases short and J 1 base short, with 11 bases between. The germline CDR1 and CDR2 sequences are LGHNT and FRNRAP. The CDR3 region is CASGHGVPNTEAFF. In nucleotides, the CDR3 is TGTGCTAGTGGTCACGGGGTACCGAACACTGAAGCTTTCTTT.

V usage is TRBV5-6 and J usage is TRBJ2-1, with TRBD1 as a possible D gene (5 bases). The germline V gene encodes CDR1 SGHDT and CDR2 YYEEEE. Trimming took 4 bases from V and 4 from J, leaving 15 bases between them. CDR3 length equals 15 residues. CDR3 protein: CASSQGGLLYNEQFF. In nucleotides, the CDR3 is TGTGCCAGCAGCCAGGGCGGCCTTTTATACAATGAGCAGTTCTTC. The whole variable domain, filled in from reference TRBV5-6 and TRBJ2-1, reads DAGVTQSPTHLIKTRGQQVTLRCSPKSGHDTVSWYQQALGQGPQFIFQYYEEEERQRGNFPDRFSGHQFPNYSSELNVNALLLGDSALYLCASSQGGLLYNEQFFGPGTRLTVL.

The V call is TRBV4-1, the J call TRBJ2-5, with D perhaps matching TRBD2 (6 bases). V lost 2 bases to trimming and J lost 5 bases, with 18 bases between them. The CDR3 runs 16 residues. Germline-derived CDR1 and CDR2 are MGHRA and YSYEKL. In DNA, the CDR3 is TGCGCCAGCAGCCAACAAGTTGTCGGCCGGGAGGAGACCCAGTACTTC. Its protein is CASSQQVVGREETQYF.

The CDR3 nucleotides are TGTGCCAGCAGCCCAACACAAGGGGAATTTGAGCAGTTCTTC. Protein: CASSPTQGEFEQFF. The V and J genes are TRBV7-3 and TRBJ2-1, with a possible D match to TRBD1 (5 bases). CDR1 is SGHTA, CDR2 FQGTGA, per germline. V was trimmed by 5 bases and J by 9 bases, leaving 17 bases between them. This CDR3 is built from 14 residues.

The gene calls are TRBV7-2 and TRBJ1-5; no firm D call. The CDR3 has 13 amino acids. CDR1 SGHTA and CDR2 FQGNSA come from the germline V gene. The germline V and J ends were trimmed by 5 bases and 5 bases, with 10 bases remaining between them. The CDR3 region is CASSPRWDQPQHF. Written as DNA, the CDR3 is TGTGCCAGCAGCCCACGTTGGGATCAGCCCCAGCATTTT. Using reference TRBV7-2 and TRBJ1-5 for the parts outside the CDR3, the full variable domain is GAGVSQSPSNKVTEKGKDVELRCDPISGHTALYWYRQSLGQGLEFLIYFQGNSAPDKSGLPSDRFSAERTGGSVSTLTIQRTQQEDSAVYLCASSPRWDQPQHFGDGTRLSIL.

Concerning this clone: This CDR3 is also generated by other DNA sequences in the sample. The chain recombines TRBV7-2 with TRBJ1-2; D is ambiguous. Trimming left V 1 base short and J 1 base short, with 1 base between. The CDR3 loop spans 12 amino acids. CDR1 is SGHTA, CDR2 FQGNSA, per germline. The chain's CDR3 is CASSLVNYGYTF. CDR3 coding DNA: TGTGCCAGCAGCTTAGTTAACTATGGCTACACCTTC.

The chain carries TRBV18 and TRBJ1-1, with D unclear. The CDR3 runs to 14 residues. Germline loops: CDR1 KGHSH, CDR2 LQKENI. Trimming took off 4 bases at V and 1 base at J, with 10 bases between the two ends. DNA of the CDR3: TGTGCCAGCTCACGCTCTACGGGGAACACTGAAGCTTTCTTT. This gives the protein CASSRSTGNTEAFF.

To note about this clone: Other DNA sequences in this sample translate to the same CDR3. The chain has TRBV7-2 and TRBJ2-1; D not certain. CDR1 and CDR2 from the germline V gene are SGHTA and FQGNSA. V lost 2 bases and J lost 3, with 8 bases in between. The CDR3 totals 14 residues. CDR3 DNA sequence: TGTGCCAGCAGCTTATTGCCCGGCTACAATGAGCAGTTCTTC. Amino acid sequence: CASSLLPGYNEQFF.

Only one count was recorded for this clone. The rearrangement joins TRBV7-2 to TRBJ2-3, with TRBD2 as a possible D gene (6 bases). Germline CDR1 reads SGHTA; CDR2 reads FQGNSA. The V end lost 1 base, the J end lost 3 bases, and 14 bases lay between the germline ends. This CDR3 has 16 residues. CDR3: CASSLGGVSRTDTQYF. Written as DNA, the CDR3 is TGTGCCAGCAGCTTAGGGGGGGTTTCCAGGACAGATACGCAGTATTTT. Together with reference TRBV7-2 and TRBJ2-3, the CDR3 gives the full variable domain: GAGVSQSPSNKVTEKGKDVELRCDPISGHTALYWYRQSLGQGLEFLIYFQGNSAPDKSGLPSDRFSAERTGGSVSTLTIQRTQQEDSAVYLCASSLGGVSRTDTQYFGPGTRLTVL.

This chain links TRBV10-3 with TRBJ1-6, with D possibly matching TRBD1 (6 bases). The CDR3 consists of 13 residues. The germline gives CDR1 ENHRY, CDR2 SYGVKD. The V end was cut by 3 bases, the J end by 6 bases, with 6 bases between. CDR3 DNA: TGTGCCATCAGTGACAGGGGTAATTCACCCCTCCACTTT. Amino acids: CAISDRGNSPLHF.

The V and J genes are TRBV4-1 and TRBJ2-1; D may be TRBD2 (5 bases). The V end was cut by 3 bases, the J end by 2 bases, with 17 bases between. Germline CDR1 is MGHRA and CDR2 is YSYEKL. This CDR3 is 17 amino acids long. The CDR3 reads CASSQTRIRGPYNEQFF. CDR3 bases: TGCGCCAGCAGCCAGACCCGGATAAGAGGGCCCTACAATGAGCAGTTCTTC.

This clone appeared a single time. The J gene is TRBJ2-7, the V gene TRBV7-2, with D hard to call. The germline V and J ends were trimmed by 5 bases and 2 bases, with 25 bases remaining between them. The V gene's germline CDR1 is SGHTA and CDR2 FQGNSA. The CDR3 consists of 18 residues. CDR3 residues: CASSPTLGPTFLAYEQYF. The CDR3 DNA reads as TGTGCCAGCAGCCCAACCTTGGGCCCTACCTTCCTGGCCTACGAGCAGTACTTC.

The V and J genes are TRBV30 and TRBJ2-3; D gene ambiguous. This CDR3 contains 14 residues. Germline V gene data show CDR1 as GTSNPN and CDR2 as SVGIG (reference sequence). Trimming took 1 base from V and 1 from J, leaving 9 bases between them. The CDR3 loop is CAWSGGWGTDTQYF. As DNA, the CDR3 is TGTGCCTGGAGTGGCGGCTGGGGCACAGATACGCAGTATTTT.

This clone is a singleton in its sample. The chain carries TRBV4-1 and TRBJ1-4, with D unclear. The CDR3 runs 14 residues. The germline gives CDR1 MGHRA, CDR2 YSYEKL. The ends were cut back, 1 base at V and 4 bases at J, with 7 bases in the middle. The DNA of the CDR3 is TGCGCCAGCAGCCAAGTTCGTTTTAATGAAAAACTGTTTTTT. It yields the protein CASSQVRFNEKLFF.

The chain recombines TRBV7-6 with TRBJ2-7; the match to TRBD1 covers 10 bases. The J segment lost 3 bases and the V segment lost 1 base, leaving 3 bases of the junction unmatched. CDR1 is SGHVS and CDR2 is FNYEAQ in the germline V gene. This CDR3 has 15 residues. This chain's CDR3 is CASSLDGTGVYEQYF. The CDR3 DNA reads as TGTGCCAGCAGCTTAGATGGGACAGGGGTCTACGAGCAGTACTTC.

The CDR3 nucleotides read TGTGCCAGCAGTGACGACAGGGCGGGAGCCACCGGGGAGCTGTTTTTT. Protein: CASSDDRAGATGELFF. The V and J genes are TRBV25-1 and TRBJ2-2, with D perhaps assigned TRBD1 or TRBD2 (7 bases each). The CDR3 contains 16 residues. CDR1 and CDR2 (germline): MGHDK, SYGVNS. V was trimmed by 3 bases and J by 4 bases, leaving 15 bases between them.

This chain links TRBV27 with TRBJ1-4; D gene ambiguous. The CDR3 contains 15 residues. Trimming took 3 bases from V and 2 from J, leaving 10 bases between them. The germline V gene has CDR1 MNHEY and CDR2 SMNVEV (reference sequence). As DNA, the CDR3 is TGTGCCAGCAGTTTGTCGGAAATGACTAATGAAAAACTGTTTTTT. Translation: CASSLSEMTNEKLFF.

The rearrangement links TRBV29-1 to TRBJ2-1; 12 bases are shared with TRBD2. This CDR3 contains 15 residues. From germline, CDR1 is SQVTM and CDR2 ANQGSEA. V was clipped by 4 bases and J by 7 bases; unmatched bases: 8. CDR3 region: CSVGGASGRVNEQFF. CDR3 nucleotide sequence: TGCAGCGTTGGTGGAGCTAGCGGGAGGGTGAATGAGCAGTTCTTC.

The V and J genes are TRBV18 and TRBJ2-7; 13 bases are a match to TRBD2. V was pared by 8 bases and J by 9 bases, with 10 bases of the junction left unmatched. The CDR3 is made up of 14 amino acids. The germline V gene has CDR1 KGHSH and CDR2 LQKENI. The CDR3 coding sequence is TGTGCCAGCCGCGGACTAGCGGGAGAAGTGGTGCAGTACTTC. Translation gives CASRGLAGEVVQYF.

A remark on this clone: Other DNA sequences of this sample code for an identical CDR3. The chain has TRBV30 and TRBJ2-1; tentatively, D is TRBD1 or TRBD2 (5 bases each). Germline CDR1 reads GTSNPN; CDR2 reads SVGIG (reference sequence). The CDR3 consists of 14 residues. V gave up 3 bases and J gave up 0 bases, with 9 bases separating them. Here the CDR3 DNA reads TGTGCCTGGAGGGGGGTTAGCTCCTACAATGAGCAGTTCTTC. It translates to CAWRGVSSYNEQFF. The full variable domain, completed using reference TRBV30 and TRBJ2-1, is SQTIHQWPATLVQPVGSPLSLECTVEGTSNPNLYWYRQAAGRGLQLLFYSVGIGQISSEVPQNLSASRPQDRQFILSSKKLLLSDSGFYLCAWRGVSSYNEQFFGPGTRLTVL.

The chain carries TRBV5-1 and TRBJ2-1, with D perhaps being TRBD1 or TRBD2 (5 bases each). From germline, CDR1 is SGHRS and CDR2 YFSETQ. V lost 4 bases and J lost 7, with 18 bases in between. This CDR3 has 15 amino acids. CDR3 DNA: TGCGCCAGCAGCCTATGGGACCATTCTGGTAATGAGCAGTTCTTC. Protein: CASSLWDHSGNEQFF.

As regards this clone: The sample contains more than one DNA sequence encoding this CDR3. The J gene is TRBJ1-5, the V gene TRBV7-9, with no clear D. The length of the CDR3 is 13 residues. V lost 1 base to trimming and J lost 6 bases, with 7 bases between them. Germline CDR1 and CDR2: SEHNR and FQNEAQ (reference sequence). CDR3 protein: CASSLVGGQPQHF. CDR3 bases: TGTGCCAGCAGCTTAGTTGGAGGTCAGCCCCAGCATTTT.

The V gene is TRBV7-3, the J gene TRBJ1-2, with D perhaps TRBD1 (6 bases). Germline V gene data show CDR1 as SGHTA and CDR2 as FQGTGA. The CDR3 spans 16 residues. Trimming took 0 bases from V and 4 from J, leaving 15 bases between them. CDR3 coding DNA: TGTGCCAGCAGCTTAACCGGGGGGCCCGGGGTCTATGGCTACACCTTC. Translation gives CASSLTGGPGVYGYTF.